The 19 T cell receptor beta chains given below trace back to one sample, sequenced in a study of a mutant IDH1 vaccine in newly diagnosed glioma. TCRdb's copy holds only in-frame clones and misses some; the assay was immunoSEQ multiplex PCR. The profile shows over 45,000 clones, 75% to 95% of them singletons. The time point: baseline, week 1 (first vaccination visit). The treatment was: pre-vaccination baseline after standard-of-care therapy. The sequencing used PBMCs, collected from a glioma patient treated with radiotherapy, temozolomide or both. These receptors came from a man between 50 and 59 years old with glioma.

CDR3 amino acids: CASSLADRSVGSQHF. The CDR3 DNA reads TGTGCCAGCAGCTTAGCTGACCGGAGTGTAGGATCTCAGCATTTT. The rearrangement links TRBV7-8 to TRBJ1-5; D is undetermined. The V and J ends lost 0 bases and 13 bases respectively, with 19 bases between them. CDR1 SGHVS and CDR2 FQNEAQ come from the germline V gene. The CDR3 is made up of 15 amino acids.

This sequence joins TRBV5-1 and TRBJ2-5, with D possibly TRBD1 on 5 matching bases. Germline CDR1 and CDR2: SGHRS and YFSETQ. There are 14 residues in the CDR3. V was trimmed by 2 bases and J by 2 bases, leaving 10 bases between them. Written as DNA, the CDR3 is TGCGCCAGCAGCTTCTCCAGGGCTCAAGAGACCCAGTACTTC. Its protein product is CASSFSRAQETQYF.

V is TRBV6-5 and J is TRBJ1-1; TRBD1 might be the D (5 bases). V was cut by 8 bases and J by 1 base, with 11 bases left in between. The CDR3 totals 13 residues. From germline, CDR1 is MNHEY and CDR2 SVGAGI. The CDR3 sequence is CASGGTGNTEAFF. Written as DNA, the CDR3 is TGTGCCAGCGGAGGAACAGGGAACACTGAAGCTTTCTTT.

The chain uses TRBV5-1 and TRBJ1-2; 9 bases map to TRBD1. The V gene's germline CDR1 is SGHRS and CDR2 YFSETQ. The CDR3 consists of 14 residues. V gave up 3 bases and J gave up 7 bases; unmatched junction bases: 7. The CDR3 bases are TGCGCCAGCAGCTGCGGGGACAGGGTGTGTGGCTACACCTTC. Protein: CASSCGDRVCGYTF.

This chain links TRBV6-1 with TRBJ2-7, with 9 bases fitting TRBD1. The V and J ends lost 3 bases and 3 bases, in that order; junction bases with no gene match: 6. Germline CDR1 is MNHNS and CDR2 is SASEGT. This CDR3 has 15 residues. CDR3: CASSDADRGLYEQYF. In nucleotides, the CDR3 is TGTGCCAGCAGTGACGCGGACAGGGGTCTCTACGAGCAGTACTTC.

V usage is TRBV27 and J usage is TRBJ1-1, with 10 bases fitting TRBD1. CDR3 length: 16 residues. Germline values: CDR1 MNHEY, CDR2 SMNVEV (reference sequence). The V gene end was trimmed by 5 bases and the J gene end by 7 bases; junction bases not matched to a gene: 13. Here the CDR3 reads CASSIPGQGKGGEAFF. The CDR3 bases are TGTGCCAGCAGTATACCGGGACAGGGGAAAGGGGGTGAAGCTTTCTTT.

Note on this clone: Different DNA sequences within this sample yield the same CDR3. V gene TRBV5-1 combines with J gene TRBJ2-7; 11 nucleotides align to TRBD1. The germline V gene has CDR1 SGHRS and CDR2 YFSETQ. The V and J ends lost 0 bases and 2 bases, in that order; junction bases with no gene match: 1. The CDR3 totals 15 residues. CDR3 sequence reads: CASSLGTGGPYEQYF. As DNA, the CDR3 is TGCGCCAGCAGCTTGGGGACAGGGGGCCCCTACGAGCAGTACTTC.

For the CDR3, the DNA is TGTGCCATCAGTAAACAGGGTTTGATGAACACTGAAGCTTTCTTT. It translates to CAISKQGLMNTEAFF. The chain recombines TRBV10-3 with TRBJ1-1; perhaps TRBD1 as D (6 bases). V shed 5 bases and J shed 0 bases, with 13 bases lying between them. This CDR3 contains 15 residues. The germline CDR1 and CDR2 sequences are ENHRY and SYGVKD.

This clone was recorded once. The chain uses TRBV5-6 and TRBJ1-5; 8 nucleotides agree with TRBD1. The CDR3 contains 14 residues. The trim removed 4 bases at V and 5 bases at J, leaving 5 bases unmatched. CDR1 and CDR2 (germline): SGHDT, YYEEEE. The CDR3 protein is CASSLNRGYQPQHF. CDR3 nucleotide sequence: TGTGCCAGCAGCCTAAACAGGGGGTATCAGCCCCAGCATTTT.

The chain carries TRBV4-2 and TRBJ1-5; D is uncertain. The CDR3 consists of 12 residues. The V end was cut by 0 bases, the J end by 5 bases, with 2 bases between. Germline loops: CDR1 LGHNA, CDR2 YNFKEQ. The CDR3 DNA reads TGTGCCAGCAGCCAAGAGGATCAGCCCCAGCATTTT. Its protein is CASSQEDQPQHF.

This clone was seen a handful of times. The V gene is TRBV4-2, the J gene TRBJ1-5, with D hard to call. CDR1 is LGHNA, CDR2 YNFKEQ, per germline. The CDR3 contains 14 residues. The V end lost 0 bases, the J end lost 0 bases, and 3 bases lay between the germline ends. CDR3 sequence (DNA): TGTGCCAGCAGCCAAGACAATAGCAATCAGCCCCAGCATTTT. Amino acid sequence: CASSQDNSNQPQHF.

The rearrangement links TRBV5-8 to TRBJ2-2; 7 bases map to TRBD1. Germline CDR1 SGHTS, CDR2 YDEGEE. The CDR3 is 17 residues long. Trimming at V came to 0 bases and at J to 1 base, leaving 6 bases not matched to a gene. CDR3 in amino acids: CASSLGVGQQNTGELFF. Written as DNA, the CDR3 is TGTGCCAGCAGCTTGGGGGTGGGACAGCAGAACACCGGGGAGCTGTTTTTT. Full variable domain (remainder filled in from reference TRBV5-8 and TRBJ2-2): EAGVTQSPTHLIKTRGQQATLRCSPISGHTSVYWYQQALGLGLQFLLWYDEGEERNRGNFPPRFSGRQFPNYSSELNVNALELEDSALYLCASSLGVGQQNTGELFFGEGSRLTVL.

In nucleotides, the CDR3 is TGTGCCAGCAGAGCTCCGAACACTGAAGCTTTCTTT. The encoded protein is CASRAPNTEAFF. The chain employs TRBV28 and TRBJ1-1, with D uncertain. This CDR3 has 12 amino acids. Between the trimmed V and J ends, which lost 6 bases and 1 base, there was a span of 6 bases. The germline gives CDR1 MDHEN, CDR2 SYDVKM.

The J gene is TRBJ2-1, the V gene TRBV5-6; TRBD2 matches at 7 bases. The junction had 5 bases not matched to a gene; V was cut back by 0 bases and J by 5 bases. Germline-derived CDR1 and CDR2 are SGHDT and YYEEEE. This CDR3 is built from 15 residues. The CDR3 DNA reads as TGTGCCAGCAGCTTGGGACTAGCAAGACACAATGAGCAGTTCTTC. It is translated as CASSLGLARHNEQFF.

V usage is TRBV5-1 and J usage is TRBJ2-5, with 15 bases that match TRBD2. This CDR3 contains 16 residues. With V trimmed by 4 bases and J by 3 bases, 4 bases remained unmatched. Germline V gene lookup returns CDR1 SGHRS and CDR2 YFSETQ. The DNA of the CDR3 is TGCGCCAGCAGCCCCTGGACTAGCGGGGGGGAAGAGACCCAGTACTTC. Translation gives CASSPWTSGGEETQYF.

V usage is TRBV14 and J usage is TRBJ1-1; D possibly corresponds to TRBD1 (6 bases). From germline, CDR1 is SGHDN and CDR2 FVKESK. V lost 0 bases, J lost 12 bases, and 14 bases lay in between. This CDR3 spans 13 amino acids. DNA for the CDR3: TGTGCCAGCAGCCAAGATTTGCGGGGGCGGACTTTCTTT. It encodes CASSQDLRGRTFF.

CDR3 loop: CASSEEGLNTGELFF. The CDR3 coding sequence is TGTGCCAGCAGTGAAGAGGGGTTAAACACCGGGGAGCTGTTTTTT. The chain has TRBV2 and TRBJ2-2; possible D gene TRBD1, 5 bases. Per the germline V gene, CDR1 is SNHLY and CDR2 is FYNNEI. Trimming left V 1 base short and J 2 bases short, with 8 bases between. The length of the CDR3 is 15 residues.

The chain carries TRBV10-3 and TRBJ2-1; tentatively, D is TRBD1 or TRBD2 (5 bases each). This CDR3 region has 15 residues. The V end lost 0 bases, the J end lost 11 bases, and 17 bases lay between the germline ends. Germline-derived CDR1 and CDR2 are ENHRY and SYGVKD. The CDR3 nucleotides are TGTGCCATCAGTGAGTCGACGGGGCGAGGTGGACAGCAGTTCTTC. This gives the protein CAISESTGRGGQQFF.

The genes are TRBV11-3 and TRBJ1-1; no definite D call. Germline CDR1 SGHNT, CDR2 YENEEA. V was clipped by 1 base and J by 1 base, with 4 bases between them. The CDR3 consists of 13 residues. In DNA form, the CDR3 reads TGTGCCAGCAGCTTAGTTACGAACACTGAAGCTTTCTTT. Residues: CASSLVTNTEAFF.